The 18 T cell receptor beta chains below come from one sample, sequenced in a study of shared clonotypes between healthy human individuals. CD45RO negativity and positive selection for CCR7 defined naive CD8 cells, a population that excluded terminally differentiated effector memory CD45RA+ cells. Libraries were prepared by immunoSEQ multiplex PCR; TCRdb keeps only in-frame clonotypes and omits some of them. The sample shows some 2,100,000 clones, 93% of them seen only once. The sequencing sample was made of naive CD8+ T cells from PBMCs. These receptor sequences come from a man aged 18 to 35 in good health. Some clones in this sample may be carry-over from other donors' samples.

This chain links TRBV15 with TRBJ1-1; 8 positions agree with TRBD1. Per germline, CDR1 LNHNV and CDR2 YYDKDF (reference sequence). J was trimmed by 3 bases and V by 5 bases; bases with no gene match: 8. This CDR3 is 15 amino acids long. The chain's CDR3 is CATSGRTGMHTEAFF. The CDR3 region has the DNA TGTGCCACCAGCGGACGGACAGGGATGCACACTGAAGCTTTCTTT. Complete variable domain (other parts from reference TRBV15 and TRBJ1-1): DAMVIQNPRYQVTQFGKPVTLSCSQTLNHNVMYWYQQKSSQAPKLLFHYYDKDFNNEADTPDNFQSRRPNTSFCFLDIRSPGLGDTAMYLCATSGRTGMHTEAFFGQGTRLTVV.

The rearrangement links TRBV4-3 to TRBJ2-1; D remains ambiguous. Per germline, CDR1 LGHNA and CDR2 YSLEER. CDR3 length: 13 residues. The germline V and J ends were trimmed by 1 base and 6 bases, with 7 bases remaining between them. CDR3 in amino acids: CASSQVLINEQFF. CDR3 nucleotides: TGCGCCAGCAGCCAAGTCCTGATCAATGAGCAGTTCTTC.

In this sample, this clone turned up once. V gene TRBV5-5 combines with J gene TRBJ2-7; possible D gene TRBD2, 5 bases. V was shortened by 2 bases and J by 2 bases, with 8 bases between the two germline ends. Germline V gives CDR1 SGHKS, CDR2 YYEKEE (reference sequence). This CDR3 has 13 residues. This CDR3 reads CASSFGDPYEQYF. The CDR3 region has the DNA TGTGCCAGCAGCTTCGGGGATCCCTACGAGCAGTACTTC.

The genes are TRBV19 and TRBJ1-1, with D possibly being TRBD1 (6 bases). Germline values: CDR1 LNHDA, CDR2 SQIVND (reference sequence). V was cut by 4 bases and J by 1 base, with 7 bases left in between. This CDR3 is built from 13 residues. As DNA, the CDR3 is TGTGCCAGTAGTAACAGGGCGAACACTGAAGCTTTCTTT. It codes for CASSNRANTEAFF.

In its sample, this clone was seen once. This sequence joins TRBV7-9 and TRBJ2-5; 7 bases line up with TRBD1. This CDR3 has 16 amino acids. The V gene's germline CDR1 is SEHNR and CDR2 FQNEAQ (reference sequence). Unmatched junction bases numbered 16, after V lost 9 bases and J lost 3 bases. The CDR3 coding sequence is TGTGCCAGTACCGCCAACAGGGGAGTGGGAAAAGAGACCCAGTACTTC. This sequence encodes CASTANRGVGKETQYF.

The chain has TRBV28 and TRBJ1-1; TRBD1 aligns across 10 bases. J lost 11 bases, V lost 6 bases, and 12 bases had no gene match. Germline CDR1 and CDR2: MDHEN and SYDVKM. The CDR3 totals 14 residues. The DNA of the CDR3 is TGTGCCAGCAGCGACTCTAGACAGGGGGCTAGTGCTTTCTTT. Amino acids: CASSDSRQGASAFF.

This rearrangement joins TRBV5-1 to TRBJ1-2; D remains unclear. V lost 2 bases to trimming and J lost 8 bases, with 16 bases between them. This CDR3 comprises 14 residues. Germline CDR1 is SGHRS and CDR2 is YFSETQ. CDR3 DNA: TGCGCCAGCAGCTTTTACCTGGGAGGTGAAGGCTACACCTTC. This translates into CASSFYLGGEGYTF.

The gene calls are TRBV19 and TRBJ1-1, with 7 positions matching TRBD1. Trimming removed 8 bases from V and 3 bases from J; junction bases left unmatched: 0. Germline V gene data show CDR1 as LNHDA and CDR2 as SQIVND (reference sequence). The CDR3 loop spans 11 amino acids. The CDR3 spells CASQGDTEAFF. DNA for the CDR3: TGTGCCAGTCAGGGGGACACTGAAGCTTTCTTT.

V is TRBV27 and J is TRBJ1-2, with D perhaps TRBD1 (6 bases). Trimming shortened V by 2 bases and J by 9 bases, and 16 bases separated the two germline ends. CDR3 size: 14 residues. From germline, CDR1 is MNHEY and CDR2 SMNVEV (reference sequence). The CDR3 sequence is CASSLRGPPWSYTF. Written as DNA, the CDR3 is TGTGCCAGCAGTTTACGGGGGCCACCATGGAGCTACACCTTC.

As concerns this clone: The same CDR3 also results from other DNA sequences found in this sample. This chain connects TRBV5-1 to TRBJ2-7, with D unresolved. The CDR3 contains 13 residues. Germline V gene data show CDR1 as SGHRS and CDR2 as YFSETQ. Trimming stripped 0 bases from V and 1 base from J, with 5 bases between. The CDR3: CASSLASSYEQYF. The CDR3 DNA is TGCGCCAGCAGCTTGGCGTCTTCCTACGAGCAGTACTTC.

The V and J genes are TRBV11-3 and TRBJ2-2; 9 bases are shared with TRBD2. This CDR3 region has 19 residues. Germline lookup yields CDR1 SGHNT and CDR2 YENEEA. Trimming removed 4 bases from V and 4 bases from J; junction bases left unmatched: 16. The CDR3 reads CASSSPSHGGRAGTGELFF. The CDR3 DNA is TGTGCCAGCAGCTCTCCCTCCCACGGCGGGAGGGCCGGCACCGGGGAGCTGTTTTTT.

V usage is TRBV11-2 and J usage is TRBJ2-1; D is perhaps TRBD2 (6 bases). The germline CDR1 and CDR2 sequences are SGHAT and FQNNGV. The CDR3 is made up of 16 amino acids. Deletions cut 5 bases from V and 4 bases from J, with 18 bases between. DNA of the CDR3: TGTGCCAGCAGCCGCACTAGCAAGATGCCGTACAATGAGCAGTTCTTC. Its translation is CASSRTSKMPYNEQFF.

In this sample, this clone turned up once. The chain's CDR3 is CASSFRIAGAFEQFF. The CDR3 nucleotides are TGTGCCAGCAGTTTTCGTATAGCAGGAGCATTTGAGCAGTTCTTC. The chain has TRBV5-6 and TRBJ2-1; D ambiguous. This CDR3 is 15 amino acids long. Germline lookup yields CDR1 SGHDT and CDR2 YYEEEE. Trimming took 5 bases from V and 9 from J, leaving 21 bases between them.

The chain employs TRBV6-6 and TRBJ2-1; TRBD2 aligns across 8 bases. Looked up from germline, CDR1 is MNHNY and CDR2 is SVGAGI (reference sequence). V lost 5 bases, J lost 6 bases, and 9 bases stayed unmatched. The CDR3 totals 15 residues. CDR3 DNA: TGTGCCAGCAGTCCAGCGGGAGACTTTTCCAATGAGCAGTTCTTC. Encoded protein: CASSPAGDFSNEQFF.

This rearrangement joins TRBV25-1 to TRBJ2-5; no clear D gene. The germline gives CDR1 MGHDK, CDR2 SYGVNS. V was trimmed by 0 bases and J by 2 bases, leaving 7 bases between them. The CDR3 is 14 residues long. The CDR3 spells CASSEYSVQETQYF. The CDR3 nucleotides are TGTGCCAGCAGTGAATATTCGGTACAAGAGACCCAGTACTTC.

The rearrangement uses TRBV27 and TRBJ2-7; possible D gene TRBD1, 5 bases. The V gene lost 5 bases and the J gene lost 3 bases, with 14 bases spanning the gap. This CDR3 has 14 residues. Germline assignment: CDR1 MNHEY and CDR2 SMNVEV (reference sequence). CDR3 amino acids: CASSPRAGNYEQYF. As DNA, the CDR3 is TGTGCCAGCAGTCCCCGGGCAGGGAACTACGAGCAGTACTTC.

In this sample, this clone turned up a few times. The chain has TRBV29-1 and TRBJ1-1, with a tentative D call TRBD1 (6 bases). CDR1 is SQVTM, CDR2 ANQGSEA, per germline. The germline V and J ends were trimmed by 7 bases and 4 bases, with 10 bases remaining between them. The CDR3 consists of 11 residues. The CDR3 loop is CSALQGTEAFF. The CDR3 DNA sequence: TGCAGCGCCTTACAGGGCACTGAAGCTTTCTTT.

The chain couples TRBV11-2 to TRBJ2-1; D call uncertain. V was shortened by 1 base and J by 8 bases, with 9 bases between the two germline ends. Germline CDR1 is SGHAT and CDR2 is FQNNGV. There are 13 residues in the CDR3. The CDR3 loop is CASSLGILYEQFF. Here the CDR3 DNA reads TGTGCCAGCAGCTTAGGCATTCTCTATGAGCAGTTCTTC.